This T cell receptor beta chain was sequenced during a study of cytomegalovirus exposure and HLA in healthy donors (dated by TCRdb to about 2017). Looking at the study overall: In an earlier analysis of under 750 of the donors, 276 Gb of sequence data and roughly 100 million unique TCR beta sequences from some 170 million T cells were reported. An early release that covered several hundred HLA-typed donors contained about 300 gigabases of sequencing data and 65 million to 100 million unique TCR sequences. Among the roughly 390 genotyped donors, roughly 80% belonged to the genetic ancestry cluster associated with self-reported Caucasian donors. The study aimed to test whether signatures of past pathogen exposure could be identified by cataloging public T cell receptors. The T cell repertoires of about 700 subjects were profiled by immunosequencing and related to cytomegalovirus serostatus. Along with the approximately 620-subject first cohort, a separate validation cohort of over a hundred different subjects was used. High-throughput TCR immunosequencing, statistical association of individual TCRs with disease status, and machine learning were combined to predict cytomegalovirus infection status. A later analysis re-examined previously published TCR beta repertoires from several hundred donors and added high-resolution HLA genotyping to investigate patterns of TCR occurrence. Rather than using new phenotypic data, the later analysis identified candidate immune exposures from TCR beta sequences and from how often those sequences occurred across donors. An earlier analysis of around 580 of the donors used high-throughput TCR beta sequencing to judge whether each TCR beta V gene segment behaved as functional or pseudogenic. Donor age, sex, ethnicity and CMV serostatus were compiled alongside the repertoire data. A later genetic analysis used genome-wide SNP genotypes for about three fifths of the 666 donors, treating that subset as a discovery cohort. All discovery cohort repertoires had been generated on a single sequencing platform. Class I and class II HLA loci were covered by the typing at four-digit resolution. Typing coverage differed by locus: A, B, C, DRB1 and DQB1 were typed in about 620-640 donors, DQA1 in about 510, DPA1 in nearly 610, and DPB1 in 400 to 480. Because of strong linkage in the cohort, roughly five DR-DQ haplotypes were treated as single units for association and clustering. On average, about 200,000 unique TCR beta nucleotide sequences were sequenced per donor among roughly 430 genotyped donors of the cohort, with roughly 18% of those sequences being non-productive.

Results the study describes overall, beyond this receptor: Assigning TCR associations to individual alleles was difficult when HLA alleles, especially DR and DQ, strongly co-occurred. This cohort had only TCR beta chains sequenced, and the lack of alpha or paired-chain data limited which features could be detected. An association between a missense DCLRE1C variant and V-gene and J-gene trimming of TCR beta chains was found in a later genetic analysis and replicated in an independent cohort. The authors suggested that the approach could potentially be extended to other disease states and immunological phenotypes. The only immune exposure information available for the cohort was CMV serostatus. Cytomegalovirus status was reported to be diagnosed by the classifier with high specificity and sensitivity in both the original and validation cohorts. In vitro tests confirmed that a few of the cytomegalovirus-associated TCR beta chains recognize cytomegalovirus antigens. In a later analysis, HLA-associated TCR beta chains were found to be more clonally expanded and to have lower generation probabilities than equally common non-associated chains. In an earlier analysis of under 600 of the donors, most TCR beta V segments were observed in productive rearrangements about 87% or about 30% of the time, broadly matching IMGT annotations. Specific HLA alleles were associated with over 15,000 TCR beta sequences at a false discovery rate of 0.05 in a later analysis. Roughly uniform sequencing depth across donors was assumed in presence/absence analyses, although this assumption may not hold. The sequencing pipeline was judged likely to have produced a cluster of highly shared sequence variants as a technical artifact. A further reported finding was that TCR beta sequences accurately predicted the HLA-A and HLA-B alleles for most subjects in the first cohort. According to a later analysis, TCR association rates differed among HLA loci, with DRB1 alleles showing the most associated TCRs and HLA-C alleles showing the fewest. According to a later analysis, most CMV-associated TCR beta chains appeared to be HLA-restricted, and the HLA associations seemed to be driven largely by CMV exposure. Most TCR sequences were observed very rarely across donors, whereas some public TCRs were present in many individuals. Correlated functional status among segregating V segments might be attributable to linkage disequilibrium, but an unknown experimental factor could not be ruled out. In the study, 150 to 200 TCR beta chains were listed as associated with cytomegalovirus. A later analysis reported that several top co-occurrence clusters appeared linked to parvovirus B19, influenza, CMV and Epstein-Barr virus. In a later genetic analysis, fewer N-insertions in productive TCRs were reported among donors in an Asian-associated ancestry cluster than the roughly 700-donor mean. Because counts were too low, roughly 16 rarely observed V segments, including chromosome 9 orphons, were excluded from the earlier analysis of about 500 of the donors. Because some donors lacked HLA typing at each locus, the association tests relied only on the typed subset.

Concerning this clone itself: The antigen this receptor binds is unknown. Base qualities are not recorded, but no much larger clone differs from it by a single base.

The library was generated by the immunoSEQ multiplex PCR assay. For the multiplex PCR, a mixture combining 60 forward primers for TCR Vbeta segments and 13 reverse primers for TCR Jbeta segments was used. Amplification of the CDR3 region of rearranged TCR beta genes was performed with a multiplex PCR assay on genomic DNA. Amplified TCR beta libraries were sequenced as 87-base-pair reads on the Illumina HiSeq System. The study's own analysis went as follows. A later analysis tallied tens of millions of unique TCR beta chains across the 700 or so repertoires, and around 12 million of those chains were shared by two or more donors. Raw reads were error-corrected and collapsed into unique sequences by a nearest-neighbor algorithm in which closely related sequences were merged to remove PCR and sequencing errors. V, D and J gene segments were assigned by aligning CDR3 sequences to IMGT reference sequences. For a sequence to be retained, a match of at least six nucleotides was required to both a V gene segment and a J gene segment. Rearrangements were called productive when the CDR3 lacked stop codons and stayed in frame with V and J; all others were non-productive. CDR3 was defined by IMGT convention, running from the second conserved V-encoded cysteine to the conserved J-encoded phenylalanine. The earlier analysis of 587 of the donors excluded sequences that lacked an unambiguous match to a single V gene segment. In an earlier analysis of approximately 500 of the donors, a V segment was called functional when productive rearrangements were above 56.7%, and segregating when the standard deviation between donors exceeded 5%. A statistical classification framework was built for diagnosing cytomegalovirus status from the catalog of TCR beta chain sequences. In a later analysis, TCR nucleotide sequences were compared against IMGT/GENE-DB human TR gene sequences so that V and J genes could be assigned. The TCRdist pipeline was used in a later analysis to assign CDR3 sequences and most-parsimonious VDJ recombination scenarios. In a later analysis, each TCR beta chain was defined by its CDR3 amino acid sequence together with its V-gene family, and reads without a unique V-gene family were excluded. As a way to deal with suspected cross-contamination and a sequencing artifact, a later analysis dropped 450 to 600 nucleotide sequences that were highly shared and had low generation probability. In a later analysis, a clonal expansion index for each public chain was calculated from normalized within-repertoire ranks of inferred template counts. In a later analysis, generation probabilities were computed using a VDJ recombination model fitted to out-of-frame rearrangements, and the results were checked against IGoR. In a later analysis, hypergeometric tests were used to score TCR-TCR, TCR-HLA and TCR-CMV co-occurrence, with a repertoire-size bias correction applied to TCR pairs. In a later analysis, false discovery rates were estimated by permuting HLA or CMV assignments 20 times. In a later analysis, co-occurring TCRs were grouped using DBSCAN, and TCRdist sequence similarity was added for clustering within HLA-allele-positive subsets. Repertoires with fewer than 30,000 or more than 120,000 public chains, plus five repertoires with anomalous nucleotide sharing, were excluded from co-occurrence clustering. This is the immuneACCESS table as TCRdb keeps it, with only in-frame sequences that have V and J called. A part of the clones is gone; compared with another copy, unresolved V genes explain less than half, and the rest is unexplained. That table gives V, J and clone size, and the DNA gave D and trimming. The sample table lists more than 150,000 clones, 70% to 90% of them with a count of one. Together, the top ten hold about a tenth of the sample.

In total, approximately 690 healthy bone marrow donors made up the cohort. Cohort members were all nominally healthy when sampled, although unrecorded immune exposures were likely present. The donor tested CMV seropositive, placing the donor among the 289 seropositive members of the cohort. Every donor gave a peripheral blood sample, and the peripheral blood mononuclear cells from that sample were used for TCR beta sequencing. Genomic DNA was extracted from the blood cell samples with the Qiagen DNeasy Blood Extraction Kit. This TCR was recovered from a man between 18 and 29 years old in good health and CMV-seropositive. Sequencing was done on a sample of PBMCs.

In nucleotide form, the sequence is TGTGCCAGCAGCCCGACAGGTCTCGGAGGAAACACCATATATTTT. It codes for CASSPTGLGGNTIYF. Rearrangement joined TRBV7-2 to TRBJ1-3; TRBD1 is perhaps the D gene, given 6 matching bases. From the cysteine through the phenylalanine, the CDR3 covers 15 amino acids. CDR3 DNA only is kept here, 45 bases in frame from base 1. The germline V gene sets CDR1 to SGHTA and CDR2 to FQGNSA. Trimming removed 5 bases from V and 4 bases from J, leaving 15 bases between the germline ends.